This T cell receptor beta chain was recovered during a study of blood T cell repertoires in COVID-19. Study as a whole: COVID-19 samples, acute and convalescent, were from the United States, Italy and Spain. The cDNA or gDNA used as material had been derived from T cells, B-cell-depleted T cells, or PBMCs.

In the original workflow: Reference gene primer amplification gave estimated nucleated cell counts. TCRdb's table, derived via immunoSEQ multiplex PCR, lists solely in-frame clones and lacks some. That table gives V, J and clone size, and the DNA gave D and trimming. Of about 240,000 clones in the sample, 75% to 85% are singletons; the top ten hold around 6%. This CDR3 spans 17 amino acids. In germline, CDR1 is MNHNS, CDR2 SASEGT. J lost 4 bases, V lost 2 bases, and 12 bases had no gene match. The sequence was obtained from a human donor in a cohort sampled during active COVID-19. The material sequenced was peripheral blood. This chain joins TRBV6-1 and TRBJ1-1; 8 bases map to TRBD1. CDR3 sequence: CASSENPPTGEGTEAFF. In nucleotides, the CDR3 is TGTGCCAGCAGTGAAAACCCACCGACAGGGGAGGGCACTGAAGCTTTCTTT.